This TCR beta chain was captured by sequencing in a study of T cell repertoires in aging, cancer and after chemotherapy. Background on the study: Donor ages fell into six groups from 30 or younger up to 70 or older. Patients with glioblastoma brain tumors were sampled before and after temozolomide-based therapy.

Points from the study as a whole: Across the chemotherapy interval, each cancer cohort showed higher median generation probability, suggesting thymic rebound. Untreated cancer patients had significantly lower blood TCR diversity than age-matched healthy donors.

This clonotype is deemed medium-sized. Its antigen is undetermined. TRB rearrangements spanning V, D and J were amplified using mixed TRB-A/B primers. TCRdb reprocessed the multiplex PCR reads with MiXCR, giving one entry per CDR3 protein. This table holds roughly 1,900 distinct CDR3 sequences, 28% found once. Amplification of TCR beta used genomic DNA extracted from peripheral blood. CDR1 and CDR2 (germline): GTSNPN, SVGIG (reference sequence). Unmatched junction bases numbered 5, after V lost 3 bases and J lost 10 bases. This CDR3 has 13 amino acids. Material for sequencing was blood. This TCR was sampled from a human donor with a solid tumor. The chain is built from TRBV30 and TRBJ1-6, with 8 nucleotides matching TRBD1. CDR3 sequence reads: CAWSEQGDSPLHF. The CDR3 DNA reads as TGTGCCTGGAGCGAACAGGGGGACTCACCCCTCCACTTT.